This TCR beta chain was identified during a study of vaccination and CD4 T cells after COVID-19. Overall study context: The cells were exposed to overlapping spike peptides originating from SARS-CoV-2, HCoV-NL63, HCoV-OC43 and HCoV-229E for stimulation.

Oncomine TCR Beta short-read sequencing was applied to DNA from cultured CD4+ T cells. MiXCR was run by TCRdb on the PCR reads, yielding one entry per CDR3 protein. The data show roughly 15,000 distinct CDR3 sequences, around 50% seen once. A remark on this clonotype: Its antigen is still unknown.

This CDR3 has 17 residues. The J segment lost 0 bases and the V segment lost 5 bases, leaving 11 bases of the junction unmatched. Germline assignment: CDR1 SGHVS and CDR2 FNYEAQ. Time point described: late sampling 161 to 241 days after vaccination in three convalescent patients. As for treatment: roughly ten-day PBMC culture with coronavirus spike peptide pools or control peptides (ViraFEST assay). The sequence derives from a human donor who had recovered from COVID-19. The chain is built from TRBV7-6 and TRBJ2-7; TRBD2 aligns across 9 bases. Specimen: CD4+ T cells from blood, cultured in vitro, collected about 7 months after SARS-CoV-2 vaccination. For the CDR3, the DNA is TGTGCCAGCAGCCGATCGAGGGTAGCGGGGGACTCCTACGAGCAGTACTTC. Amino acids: CASSRSRVAGDSYEQYF.